The 28 T cell receptor beta chains below come from one sample, sequenced in a study of tumor-infiltrating lymphocytes in primary liver carcinoma. Starting material of 400 to 600 ng total RNA yielded TCR beta cDNA via a constant-region primer. Employing slightly modified ARM-PCR, three nested multiplex PCR rounds were run, and these gave rise to the TCR beta libraries. In the first two PCR rounds, TRBV1-TRBV30 forward primers were paired with a C-beta reverse primer, and each round lasted approximately 10 cycles. Via MiXCR, TCRdb re-called the multiplex PCR reads, giving one row per CDR3 protein. The sample holds roughly 100,000 distinct CDR3 sequences, roughly 69% seen once. From about 19-30 mg of unsorted bulk tissue, DNA and RNA were co-extracted together. The sequencing input was liver tumor tissue from sampling region 5. The subset denotes: tumor region T5, tumor centre. The receptors derive from a woman aged 55 to 70 with primary liver carcinoma and hepatitis B virus infection.

Here the CDR3 reads CASSELGQGASPLHF. The CDR3 DNA reads as TGTGCCAGCAGTGAACTAGGACAGGGGGCCTCACCCCTCCACTTT. This chain links TRBV2 with TRBJ1-6; TRBD1 aligns across 11 bases. Unmatched junction bases numbered 4, after V lost 2 bases and J lost 10 bases. The CDR3 loop spans 15 amino acids. Germline values: CDR1 SNHLY, CDR2 FYNNEI.

Turning to this clonotype: The junction departs from germline at one end; a sequencing error may be responsible. The chain is built from TRBV10-1 and TRBJ1-2; maybe TRBD1 (5 bases). There are 14 residues in the CDR3. Germline V gives CDR1 WNHNN, CDR2 SYGVQD (reference sequence). CDR3 coding DNA: TGCGCCAGCAATGAGTCGACAGAATACTATGACTACACCTTC. This gives the protein CASNESTEYYDYTF.

The genes are TRBV11-2 and TRBJ2-1; maybe TRBD1 (6 bases). The ends were cut back, 5 bases at V and 6 bases at J, with 26 bases in the middle. The CDR3 is 18 residues long. From germline, CDR1 is SGHAT and CDR2 FQNNGV. The CDR3 loop reads CASSKTYRVDMPSNEQFF. CDR3 sequence (DNA): TGTGCCAGCAGCAAAACTTACAGGGTCGATATGCCGTCCAATGAGCAGTTCTTC.

Notes on this clonotype: This could be a read error, since a much larger clone is one nucleotide away. The genes are TRBV5-5 and TRBJ1-2; no firm D call. The CDR3 is 13 residues long. Trimming stripped 5 bases from V and 4 bases from J, with 12 bases between. In germline, CDR1 is SGHKS, CDR2 YYEKEE (reference sequence). CDR3 sequence reads: CASSNGVGYGYTF. The CDR3 region has the DNA TGTGCCAGCAGTAACGGGGTCGGCTATGGCTACACCTTC. The full variable domain, its missing parts supplied by reference TRBV5-5 and TRBJ1-2, is DAGVTQSPTHLIKTRGQQVTLRCSPISGHKSVSWYQQVLGQGPQFIFQYYEKEERGRGNFPDRFSARQFPNYSSELNVNALLLGDSALYLCASSNGVGYGYTFGSGTRLTVV.

Concerning this clonotype itself: One end of the junction is discordant with germline, which a read error may explain. The V gene is TRBV11-3, the J gene TRBJ2-1, with 7 bases lining up with TRBD2. Germline V gene data show CDR1 as SGHNT and CDR2 as YENEEA. The CDR3 runs to 17 residues. DNA of the CDR3: TGTGCCAGCAGTTTAGGTCGGGGGGAGTGGAGTGTCCATGAGCAGTTCTTC. Translated: CASSLGRGEWSVHEQFF.

This clonotype showed up many times. The chain is built from TRBV7-8 and TRBJ2-2; perhaps TRBD2 as D (7 bases). This CDR3 is 17 amino acids long. V lost 2 bases and J 2 bases, leaving 15 bases between the germline ends. CDR1 SGHVS and CDR2 FQNEAQ come from the germline V gene. CDR3 DNA sequence: TGTGCCAGCAGCTTACCCCGGACAGCGGGAAACACCGGGGAGCTGTTTTTT. This translates into CASSLPRTAGNTGELFF. The full variable domain, in which reference TRBV7-8 and TRBJ2-2 provide the parts outside the CDR3, is GAGVSQSPRYKVAKRGQDVALRCDPISGHVSLFWYQQALGQGPEFLTYFQNEAQLDKSGLPSDRFFAERPEGSVSTLKIQRTQQEDSAVYLCASSLPRTAGNTGELFFGEGSRLTVL.

Points on this clonotype: One end of the junction is discordant with germline, which a read error may explain. The chain carries TRBV5-4 and TRBJ1-1; tentatively, D is TRBD1 (6 bases). Germline CDR1 reads SGHNT; CDR2 reads YYREEE (reference sequence). CDR3 length: 15 amino acids. The CDR3 reads CASSNSQGDGFSRSF. The CDR3 nucleotides are TGTGCCAGTAGCAACTCACAGGGTGATGGGTTCTCTAGGAGCTTT.

This clonotype was detected a few times. This may be a read error: a much more frequent sequence differs by one nucleotide. The chain couples TRBV6-1 to TRBJ1-2, with D possibly matching TRBD1 (6 bases). The ends were cut back, 7 bases at V and 5 bases at J, with 17 bases in the middle. The CDR3 covers 14 residues. Looked up from germline, CDR1 is MNHNS and CDR2 is SASEGT. The CDR3 loop reads CASMGHRDGYGYTF. For the CDR3, the DNA is TGTGCCAGCATGGGACATAGAGACGGATATGGCTACACCTTC.

The V gene is TRBV28, the J gene TRBJ2-3; 8 bases align to TRBD1. The trim removed 7 bases at V and 2 bases at J, leaving 11 bases unmatched. Germline loops: CDR1 MDHEN, CDR2 SYDVKM. The CDR3 is made up of 16 amino acids. The CDR3 DNA reads TGTGCCAGCATTCCCCCCCGACAGGGGTACACAGATACGCAGTATTTT. It codes for CASIPPRQGYTDTQYF.

With regard to this clonotype: This likely comes from a read error, as the CDR3 has no conserved phenylalanine or tryptophan at its end. The DNA is omitted, as the CDR3 cannot be located on it reliably, and the CDR3 follows TCRdb's listing. Here the CDR3 reads CATKGKRSLAYEQYS. V is TRBV11-2 and J is TRBJ2-7; the table's D gene call, TRBD1, was not cross checked with the DNA. Germline CDR1 SGHAT, CDR2 FQNNGV. A total of 15 residues make up the CDR3, ends included.

This clonotype came up once. The chain couples TRBV11-3 to TRBJ2-1, with 8 bases identical to TRBD2. CDR1 and CDR2 (germline): SGHNT, YENEEA. The CDR3 has 15 amino acids. The CDR3 region is CTSSLGSSGKLEQFF. For the CDR3, the DNA is TGTACTAGCAGCTTAGGAAGTAGCGGGAAGCTTGAGCAGTTCTTC. Combining the CDR3 with reference TRBV11-3 and TRBJ2-1 gives the whole variable domain EAGVVQSPRYKIIEKKQPVAFWCNPISGHNTLYWYLQNLGQGPELLIRYENEEAVDDSQLPKDRFSAERLKGVDSTLKIQPAELGDSAVYLCTSSLGSSGKLEQFFGPGTRLTVL.

In its sample, this clonotype was seen a few times. The chain uses TRBV9 and TRBJ2-7; 7 bases are a match to TRBD2. The CDR3 covers 15 residues. With 0 bases clipped from V and 2 bases from J, the junction kept 5 bases outside the gene matches. Germline lookup yields CDR1 SGDLS and CDR2 YYNGEE. The DNA of the CDR3 is TGTGCCAGCAGCGTAGGGAGCGGGAAGACCTACGAGCAGTACTTC. It encodes CASSVGSGKTYEQYF.

This clonotype has at least ten counts. The V and J genes are TRBV6-1 and TRBJ2-1, with D possibly matching TRBD2 (5 bases). Germline V gene sequence: CDR1 MNHNS, CDR2 SASEGT. Trimming removed 1 base at V and 10 bases at J, with 17 bases between. The CDR3 runs 15 residues. The CDR3 region has the DNA TGTGCCAGCAGTGAAGAGGGTAGCGCCTGGGGAGAGCAGTTCTTC. It codes for CASSEEGSAWGEQFF.

Only a few counts were recorded for this clonotype. Possible read error: a much larger clone is one base away. This sequence joins TRBV6-1 and TRBJ2-2; the D gene is possibly TRBD2 (6 bases). CDR3 size: 16 residues. CDR1 and CDR2 (germline): MNHNS, SASEGT. V was shortened by 4 bases and J by 4 bases, with 16 bases between the two germline ends. The chain's CDR3 is CASSAYGTPFTGELFF. CDR3 DNA sequence: TGTGCCAGCAGTGCCTATGGGACTCCCTTCACCGGGGAGCTGTTTTTT.

This clonotype was seen many times. The chain links TRBV10-2 to TRBJ1-2, with 8 bases matching TRBD1. This CDR3 has 12 residues. V trimming: 7 bases; J trimming: 8 bases; junction bases outside the gene matches: 6. CDR1 is WSHSY, CDR2 SAAADI, per germline. Here the CDR3 DNA reads TGCGCCAGCACCCCGGACAGGGAAGGCTACACCTTC. It yields the protein CASTPDREGYTF.

As for this clonotype: The conserved phenylalanine or tryptophan is not found at the CDR3 terminus, so this likely reflects a read error. The DNA is left out, because the CDR3 cannot be placed on it with certainty; the CDR3 is given as TCRdb lists it. The genes are TRBV11-1 and TRBJ2-1. The CDR3 totals 16 residues, both ends included. Looked up from germline, CDR1 is SGHAT and CDR2 is FQDESV (reference sequence). CDR3 sequence: CASSLAEKFSWNGHFL.

With regard to this clonotype: Compared with germline, one end of the junction differs, possibly owing to a read error. CDR3 coding DNA: TGCACCAGCTGCCAAGTAAGGGATTCACCCCTCCACTTT. This gives the protein CTSCQVRDSPLHF. The chain links TRBV4-1 to TRBJ1-6; D gene uncertain. There are 13 residues in the CDR3. CDR1 and CDR2 (germline): MGHRA, YSYEKL.

On this clonotype: A clone one base away is much larger, so this may be a read error. The chain couples TRBV6-5 to TRBJ2-7; the D gene is possibly TRBD1 (6 bases). This CDR3 is built from 12 residues. In germline, CDR1 is MNHEY, CDR2 SVGAGI. The CDR3 DNA follows: TGTGCCAACAGTACAGGGTCGAGGGAGCAGTACTTC. Translating gives CANSTGSREQYF.

Comments on this clonotype: Germline and junction disagree at one end, which may indicate a read error. The chain combines TRBV12-3 or TRBV12-4 with TRBJ2-6; D perhaps matches TRBD1 (5 bases). CDR3 length: 13 amino acids. The CDR3 DNA sequence: TGTGCCAGCAGTTATGCTGGGGCCAACATCCTGACTTTC. It encodes CASSYAGANILTF.

Details on this clonotype: A read error is possible here, since a much larger clone lies one base away. The V and J genes are TRBV5-1 and TRBJ2-7, with TRBD2 identical over 9 bases. Germline V gene data show CDR1 as SGHRS and CDR2 as YFSETQ. The V and J ends lost 7 bases and 2 bases, in that order; junction bases with no gene match: 7. CDR3 length: 14 residues. DNA of the CDR3: TGCGCCAGCGGGGATCTAGCGGGACCCTACGAGCAGTACTTC. Translated, it gives CASGDLAGPYEQYF.

The chain employs TRBV20-1 and TRBJ2-1; D possibly corresponds to TRBD1 (5 bases). In germline, CDR1 is DFQATT, CDR2 SNEGSKA (reference sequence). This CDR3 spans 14 amino acids. Trimming took 1 base from V and 5 from J, leaving 12 bases between them. The CDR3 is CSARAPSGNNEQFF. The CDR3 nucleotides read TGCAGTGCTAGAGCCCCCTCAGGGAACAATGAGCAGTTCTTC.

On this clonotype: One end of the junction does not line up with germline, which may come from a read error. This chain joins TRBV11-2 and TRBJ2-7; D is uncertain. Germline V CDR1 and CDR2: SGHAT, FQNNGV. This CDR3 contains 14 residues. The CDR3 DNA follows: TGTGCCAGCAGCTTATCCGTGAGGACCTACGAGCAGTGCTTC. Translation: CASSLSVRTYEQCF.

This sequence joins TRBV20-1 and TRBJ1-2; D not certain. Between the trimmed V and J ends, which lost 3 bases and 7 bases, there was a span of 15 bases. Germline V gene data show CDR1 as DFQATT and CDR2 as SNEGSKA (reference sequence). This CDR3 region has 13 residues. The CDR3 sequence is CSASDPGSFGYTF. CDR3 DNA sequence: TGCAGTGCTAGTGACCCCGGGTCCTTTGGCTACACCTTC.

For this clonotype: No conserved phenylalanine or tryptophan ends this CDR3, so it is likely a read error. This chain joins TRBV11-2 and TRBJ2-1, with a possible D match to TRBD2 (6 bases). CDR1 is SGHAT and CDR2 is FQNNGV in the germline V gene. The CDR3 extends over 13 amino acids. The CDR3 here is CAGSWTNGAEQFL. The CDR3 region has the DNA TGTGCCGGCAGCTGGACTAACGGGGCAGAGCAGTTCCTC.

The CDR3 DNA is TGTGCCAACGGTGAAGGTGAGAACACTGAAGCTTTCTTT. This gives the protein CANGEGENTEAFF. The rearrangement links TRBV6-1 to TRBJ1-1; no clear D gene. Germline-derived CDR1 and CDR2 are MNHNS and SASEGT. V lost 10 bases and J 1 base, leaving 13 bases between the germline ends. The CDR3 covers 13 residues.

As regards this clonotype: A read error may explain this, as a much larger clone is one base away. V usage is TRBV5-4 and J usage is TRBJ2-3, with a possible D match to TRBD2 (6 bases). The CDR3 is made up of 16 amino acids. The germline V gene has CDR1 SGHNT and CDR2 YYREEE (reference sequence). Trimming removed 4 bases from V and 6 bases from J, with 21 bases in between. The CDR3 coding sequence is TGTGCCAGCAGCCGGCCAGGACTATCGGGAGCGGATACGCAGTATTTT. As protein: CASSRPGLSGADTQYF.

This clonotype has a count of ten or more. The chain recombines TRBV5-1 with TRBJ2-2; D uncertain. Trimming took off 0 bases at V and 1 base at J, with 10 bases between the two ends. The CDR3 spans 16 residues. CDR1 SGHRS and CDR2 YFSETQ come from the germline V gene. CDR3 nucleotide sequence: TGCGCCAGCAGCTTGGAGGTCCAAGAGAACACCGGGGAGCTGTTTTTT. This encodes CASSLEVQENTGELFF.

Notes on this clonotype: A read error may account for a junction end that differs from germline. V and J are TRBV6-5 and TRBJ1-2, with D uncertain. CDR1 is MNHEY, CDR2 SVGAGI, per germline. This CDR3 region has 15 residues. The CDR3 bases are TGTGCCAGCAGTTATATCGGGATGGCTAACTATGGCTACACGTTC. Its translation is CASSYIGMANYGYTF.